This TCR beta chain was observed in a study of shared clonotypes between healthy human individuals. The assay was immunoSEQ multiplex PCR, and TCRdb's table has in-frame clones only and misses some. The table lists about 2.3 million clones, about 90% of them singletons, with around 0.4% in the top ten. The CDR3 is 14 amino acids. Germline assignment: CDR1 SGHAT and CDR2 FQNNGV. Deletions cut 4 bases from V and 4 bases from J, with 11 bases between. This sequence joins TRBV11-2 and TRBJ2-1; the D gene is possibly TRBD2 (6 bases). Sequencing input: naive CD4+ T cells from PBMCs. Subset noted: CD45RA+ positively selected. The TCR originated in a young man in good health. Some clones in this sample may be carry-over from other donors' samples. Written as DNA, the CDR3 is TGTGCCAGCAGCTGGGAGGATCCATACAATGAGCAGTTCTTC. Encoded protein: CASSWEDPYNEQFF.